Detailed here is one T cell receptor (beta chain). Its antigen is unknown. Nothing much larger sits one base from this clone, and base qualities are not available. These data come from a study of Ad26.COV2.S vaccination and SARS-CoV-2 variants (dated by TCRdb to the early 2020s). Regarding the research as a whole: Vaccine-arm donors were drawn from COV1001, a multicentre, randomized, double-blind, placebo-controlled phase I-IIa trial of Ad26.COV2.S in healthy adults. Investigators did not know the trial group allocation while performing experiments and assessing outcomes. TCRbeta repertoire sequencing served as the tool for gauging how specific and how broad the SARS-CoV-2-reactive T cell receptors were following Ad26.COV2.S vaccination. Ad26.COV2.S was administered intramuscularly at a dose of 5x10^10 or 1x10^11 viral particles, either as one shot or as two shots given 56 days apart. Trial participants were randomized into five groups of five: low-dose or high-dose Ad26.COV2.S given once or twice, or placebo on both occasions. A total of roughly 32 samples were included in the TCR-sequenced set, comprising roughly 19 Ad26.COV2.S vaccine recipients, 5 placebo recipients and 8 SARS-CoV-2 convalescent individuals.

Including cysteine and phenylalanine, the CDR3 has 15 amino acids. Left in the record is the CDR3 DNA by itself, 45 bases read in frame from the first base. In the germline V gene, CDR1 corresponds to SGHVS and CDR2 to FNYEAQ. A distance of 12 bases separates the germline ends of V and J, which lose 1 base and 6 bases respectively. General conclusions and limits of the study: Compared with placebo recipients, Ad26.COV2.S recipients showed higher spike-specific TCR breadth (P = 0.0014). According to the authors, total T cell responses may have been underestimated by the TCR breadth and depth analyses. The study was not powered for comparison of responses between vaccine doses or regimens. After vaccination, substantial breadth of spike-specific CD8+ and CD4+ T cell responses was reported. Comparable non-spike TCR breadth was observed between vaccine and placebo recipients, consistent with only spike being contained in the vaccine.

The immunoSEQ Assay was the method used to sequence TCRbeta CDR3 regions. After extraction, genomic DNA underwent amplification by bias-controlled multiplex PCR, followed by high-throughput sequencing. The authors' analysis ran thus. To quantify the absolute abundance of every unique TCRbeta CDR3 region, sequences were collapsed and filtered. T cell fraction was estimated by normalizing TCRbeta template counts to usable DNA, with usable DNA measured through amplification of reference genes found in all nucleated cells. Repertoire TCRs were annotated as SARS-CoV-2-specific when V gene, CDR3 amino acid sequence and J gene were exactly matched to a known reactive TCR set. MIRA supplied the reference SARS-CoV-2 TCR set, which was filtered for enrichment in COVID-19-positive ImmuneCODE repertoires so that public or cross-reactive TCRs were removed. Based on the MIRA antigens, annotated TCRs were further analysed at the level of specific ORF or position within ORF. Depth was the summed frequency of annotated unique rearrangements, while breadth was defined as annotated unique rearrangements over total unique productive rearrangements. TCR breadth was compared between groups using two-sided Wilcoxon rank-sum tests. Not all clones reach the TCRdb copy of this immuneACCESS table, which keeps in-frame sequences only. Checked studies attribute under half of the gap to unresolved V genes and leave the rest unexplained. V and J calls and clone size are as listed in that table; D and trimming were resolved from the DNA. The sample table lists approximately 360,000 clones, roughly 85% of them with a count of one. The ten most abundant clones make up around 7.4% of the sample.

The sample's treatment or condition label, decoded: over 15 received Ad26.COV2.S at low or high dose, single or two shots; about 5 received placebo; per-sample allocation not given. For vaccine and placebo recipients, repertoires were sequenced using samples collected on day 63 after the first injection. Between 29 July and 7 August 2020, Cohort 1b enrolled some 25 adults aged 18-55 years at one site in Boston, USA. Ad26.COV2.S was a replication-incompetent adenovirus type 26 vector that expressed a prefusion-stabilized SARS-CoV-2 spike protein derived from the original Wuhan strain. Sequencing was performed on peripheral blood, taken in a trial of Ad26.COV2.S vaccine versus placebo. The receptor chain draws on TRBV7-6 and TRBJ2-2, and TRBD2 may be the D gene, going by 6 matching bases. This receptor was taken from a person aged 18-60 years who received the Ad26.COV2.S COVID-19 vaccine or a placebo. DNA sequence: TGTGCCAGCAGCTTAGGTTCTAGCGCCGCCGGGGAGCTGTTTTTT. This yields the protein CASSLGSSAAGELFF.